This TCR beta chain was obtained from a study of T cells expressing NK-cell markers. Across the study: The eight sequenced donors comprised seven who were HCMV-seropositive and one who was seronegative.

Findings of the study overall: Dominant NKG2C+ clonotypes in a handful of donors made up roughly 1.0-7.0% of CD8+ T cells. A handful of donors showed these clonotypes also leading the CD3+CD56-NKG2C+ fraction.

Beta-chain TCR cDNA was generated via 5'RACE template switching with UMIs. TCRdb reprocessed the 5' RACE reads, with one entry per CDR3 protein and no DNA. The specimen's table records about 160,000 distinct CDR3 sequences. Note on this clonotype: The antigen is unknown.

CDR1 and CDR2 from the germline V gene are SEHNR and FQNEAQ (reference sequence). The CDR3 runs 15 residues. The origin of this receptor is a man between 18 and 69 years old in good health. Sequencing was carried out using blood T cells: a sorted CD56 or NKG2C T cell subset, CD4+ or CD8+ T cells, or bulk PBMC T cells (not recorded which). The rearrangement uses TRBV7-9 and TRBJ1-6; with no DNA, the TCRdb D assignment of TRBD1 cannot be verified. CDR3 residues: CASSLPSSYNSPLHF. Based on the CDR3 plus reference TRBV7-9 and TRBJ1-6, the full variable domain is DTGVSQNPRHKITKRGQNVTFRCDPISEHNRLYWYRQTLGQGPEFLTYFQNEAQLEKSRLLSDRFSAERPKGSFSTLEIQRTEQGDSAMYLCASSLPSSYNSPLHFGNGTRLTVT.